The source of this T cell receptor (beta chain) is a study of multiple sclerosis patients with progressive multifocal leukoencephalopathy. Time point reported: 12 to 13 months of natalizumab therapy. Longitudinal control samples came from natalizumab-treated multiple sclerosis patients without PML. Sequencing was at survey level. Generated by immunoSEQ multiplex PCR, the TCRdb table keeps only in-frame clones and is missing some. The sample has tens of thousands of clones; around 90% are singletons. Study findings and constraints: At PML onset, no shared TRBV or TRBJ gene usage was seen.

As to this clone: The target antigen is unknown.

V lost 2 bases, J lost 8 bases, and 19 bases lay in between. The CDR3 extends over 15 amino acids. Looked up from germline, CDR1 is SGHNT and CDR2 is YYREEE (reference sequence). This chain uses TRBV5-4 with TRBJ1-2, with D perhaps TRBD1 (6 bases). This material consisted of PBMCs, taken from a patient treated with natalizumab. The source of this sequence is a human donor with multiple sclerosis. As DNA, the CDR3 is TGTGCCAGCAGCTTCTCGACAGGCGACTTCGTGGGCTACACCTTC. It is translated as CASSFSTGDFVGYTF.